A selection of T cell receptor beta chains follows, all from one sample in a study of cytomegalovirus exposure and HLA in healthy donors. TCRdb's copy holds only in-frame clones and misses some; the assay was immunoSEQ multiplex PCR. The sample lists 65,000 to 75,000 clones, around three quarters occurring once. Input material: PBMCs. The receptor source for this set is a man aged 45 to 65 in good health and CMV-seronegative. Both conserved end residues are part of each CDR3. Each record gives: V gene, D gene, J gene, clone size, CDR3 DNA, CDR3 protein. A D gene is named only where the DNA matches it firmly. Some rows have no size entry. The others give once, few or many, or a class for an expanded clone.

v_gene: TRBV4-1
d_gene: NA
j_gene: TRBJ1-4
abundance: NA
CDR3nt: TGCGCCAGCAGCCAAGTGGCGACAGCTAGTAATGAAAAACTGTTTTTT
CDR3aa: CASSQVATASNEKLFF

v_gene: TRBV6-5
d_gene: NA
j_gene: TRBJ2-7
abundance: NA
CDR3nt: TGTGCCAGCAGCAAAACAAGTTACGAGCAGTACTTC
CDR3aa: CASSKTSYEQYF

v_gene: TRBV18
d_gene: NA
j_gene: TRBJ1-4
abundance: NA
CDR3nt: TGTGCCAGCCGCCGAGGGTCCCATAATGAAAAACTGTTTTTT
CDR3aa: CASRRGSHNEKLFF

v_gene: TRBV28
d_gene: NA
j_gene: TRBJ1-2
abundance: NA
CDR3nt: TGTGCCAGCAGTTCAGACTATGGCTACACCTTC
CDR3aa: CASSSDYGYTF

v_gene: TRBV4-1
d_gene: TRBD2
j_gene: TRBJ2-5
abundance: few
CDR3nt: TGCGCCAGCAGCCAAGAAACCCTTGTGATTACTCTAGCGGGGGTGATCCAAGAGACCCAGTACTTC
CDR3aa: CASSQETLVITLAGVIQETQYF

v_gene: TRBV10-1
d_gene: NA
j_gene: TRBJ2-3
abundance: NA
CDR3nt: TGCGCCAGCAGTGAGTGGGGAGGCACAGATACGCAGTATTTT
CDR3aa: CASSEWGGTDTQYF

v_gene: TRBV15
d_gene: NA
j_gene: TRBJ1-5
abundance: NA
CDR3nt: TGTGCCACCAGCAGAGAGGGGAGGGCCCGATGGCCCCAGCATTTT
CDR3aa: CATSREGRARWPQHF

v_gene: TRBV7-8
d_gene: TRBD2
j_gene: TRBJ2-3
abundance: NA
CDR3nt: TGTGCCAGCAGCTTAGCGGGGGGGAGTACGCAGTATTTT
CDR3aa: CASSLAGGSTQYF

v_gene: TRBV6-4
d_gene: TRBD2
j_gene: TRBJ2-1
abundance: NA
CDR3nt: TGTGCCAGCAGCCTGGAAAGCGGGGGGAAACCTCGTGGTGAGCAGTTCTTC
CDR3aa: CASSLESGGKPRGEQFF

v_gene: TRBV19
d_gene: NA
j_gene: TRBJ1-1
abundance: NA
CDR3nt: TGTGCCAGTAGTACAGACAGGATGAACACTGAAGCTTTCTTT
CDR3aa: CASSTDRMNTEAFF

v_gene: TRBV28
d_gene: NA
j_gene: TRBJ1-2
abundance: NA
CDR3nt: TGTGCCACTAACGGAGGCTATGGCTACACCTTC
CDR3aa: CATNGGYGYTF

v_gene: TRBV7-2
d_gene: NA
j_gene: TRBJ1-6
abundance: NA
CDR3nt: TGTGCCAGCAGCTTAGAGCGGTCAAATTCACCCCTCCACTTT
CDR3aa: CASSLERSNSPLHF

v_gene: TRBV5-1
d_gene: TRBD1
j_gene: TRBJ1-1
abundance: NA
CDR3nt: TGCGCCAGCAGACGAGGACAGGCCCTCCTCGATATGAACACTGAAGCTTTCTTT
CDR3aa: CASRRGQALLDMNTEAFF

v_gene: TRBV6-5
d_gene: TRBD1
j_gene: TRBJ1-1
abundance: NA
CDR3nt: TGTGCCAGCAGTTCACAACGACAGGGTGGAATAGAAGCTTTCTTT
CDR3aa: CASSSQRQGGIEAFF

v_gene: TRBV5-1
d_gene: NA
j_gene: TRBJ2-1
abundance: NA
CDR3nt: TGCGCCAGCATGATCTTTTTCGGGAACAATGAGCAGTTCTTC
CDR3aa: CASMIFFGNNEQFF

v_gene: TRBV5-1
d_gene: TRBD2
j_gene: TRBJ2-1
abundance: NA
CDR3nt: TGCGCCAGCAGCAATGGACAATCGGGGGGATACAATGAGCAGTTCTTC
CDR3aa: CASSNGQSGGYNEQFF

v_gene: TRBV30
d_gene: NA
j_gene: TRBJ2-7
abundance: NA
CDR3nt: TGTGCCTGGAGGCGGGACTCCCCCTCCTACGAGCAGTACTTC
CDR3aa: CAWRRDSPSYEQYF

v_gene: TRBV5-8
d_gene: TRBD2
j_gene: TRBJ2-4
abundance: NA
CDR3nt: TGTGCCAGCAGCTTTGGACTAGCGGGAGCCCCGACCAAAAACATTCAGTACTTC
CDR3aa: CASSFGLAGAPTKNIQYF

v_gene: TRBV28
d_gene: NA
j_gene: TRBJ1-2
abundance: NA
CDR3nt: TGTGCCAGCAGCGCTGCCCGGGGGAGAGGTGCTGGCTACACCTTC
CDR3aa: CASSAARGRGAGYTF

v_gene: TRBV6-5
d_gene: NA
j_gene: TRBJ1-1
abundance: NA
CDR3nt: TGTGCCAGCAGTTGGGCAGCGAACACTGAAGCTTTCTTT
CDR3aa: CASSWAANTEAFF

v_gene: TRBV7-8
d_gene: NA
j_gene: TRBJ2-5
abundance: NA
CDR3nt: TGTGCCAGCAGCTTAAATAGGGGAGAGACCCAGTACTTC
CDR3aa: CASSLNRGETQYF

v_gene: TRBV19
d_gene: TRBD2
j_gene: TRBJ2-3
abundance: NA
CDR3nt: TGTGCCAGTTTAGCCGATGGCGGGAGAAGGTGGTATTTT
CDR3aa: CASLADGGRRWYF

v_gene: TRBV25-1
d_gene: TRBD1
j_gene: TRBJ1-2
abundance: NA
CDR3nt: TGTGCCAGCAGGGGGACAGTCTATGGCTACACCTTC
CDR3aa: CASRGTVYGYTF

v_gene: TRBV29-1
d_gene: NA
j_gene: TRBJ2-1
abundance: few
CDR3nt: TGCAGCGTGTTATATAGCTCCTACAATGAGCAGTTCTTC
CDR3aa: CSVLYSSYNEQFF

v_gene: TRBV29-1
d_gene: TRBD1
j_gene: TRBJ1-2
abundance: NA
CDR3nt: TGCAGCGCAGACAGGGGCGGGTATGGCTACACCTTC
CDR3aa: CSADRGGYGYTF

v_gene: TRBV15
d_gene: TRBD1
j_gene: TRBJ1-5
abundance: NA
CDR3nt: TGTGCCACCAGCAGACCAGGGGGAACTGGAAAGAGGCCCCAGCATTTT
CDR3aa: CATSRPGGTGKRPQHF

v_gene: TRBV9
d_gene: TRBD1
j_gene: TRBJ1-3
abundance: NA
CDR3nt: TGTGCCAGCAGCCATCAGGGGGCTGGAAACACCATATATTTT
CDR3aa: CASSHQGAGNTIYF

v_gene: TRBV6-1
d_gene: TRBD1
j_gene: TRBJ1-2
abundance: NA
CDR3nt: TGTGCCGGCAAGCCAACGGGGACAGGGGTATGGGGCTACACCTTC
CDR3aa: CAGKPTGTGVWGYTF

v_gene: TRBV19
d_gene: TRBD1
j_gene: TRBJ1-5
abundance: NA
CDR3nt: TGTGCCAGTAGTGAATTAGGGACAGTTCCTAATCAGCCCCAGCATTTT
CDR3aa: CASSELGTVPNQPQHF

v_gene: TRBV5-1
d_gene: NA
j_gene: TRBJ2-4
abundance: NA
CDR3nt: TGCGCCAGCAGCTTGGCGCAGGGAGCCAAAAACATTCAGTACTTC
CDR3aa: CASSLAQGAKNIQYF

v_gene: TRBV14
d_gene: NA
j_gene: TRBJ1-1
abundance: NA
CDR3nt: TGTGCCAGCAGCAGATTCCCTCCGGACACTGAAGCTTTCTTT
CDR3aa: CASSRFPPDTEAFF

v_gene: TRBV5-1
d_gene: NA
j_gene: TRBJ1-2
abundance: few
CDR3nt: TGCGCCAGCAGCTTACAAACAGGGAATGGCTACACCTTC
CDR3aa: CASSLQTGNGYTF

v_gene: TRBV30
d_gene: NA
j_gene: TRBJ1-1
abundance: few
CDR3nt: TGTGCCTGGAGTTTAGGGGATAGGGGGACTGAAGCTTTCTTT
CDR3aa: CAWSLGDRGTEAFF

v_gene: TRBV28
d_gene: TRBD1
j_gene: TRBJ2-7
abundance: NA
CDR3nt: TGTGCCAGCAGGGACAGGGCAAGCGAGCAGTACTTC
CDR3aa: CASRDRASEQYF

v_gene: TRBV11-2
d_gene: NA
j_gene: TRBJ1-1
abundance: NA
CDR3nt: TGTGCCAGCAGCCCCCAAGCCATGAACACTGAAGCTTTCTTT
CDR3aa: CASSPQAMNTEAFF

v_gene: TRBV5-6
d_gene: TRBD2
j_gene: TRBJ2-7
abundance: NA
CDR3nt: TGTGCCAGCAGACTAGCGGGGAACTACGAGCAGTACTTC
CDR3aa: CASRLAGNYEQYF

v_gene: TRBV28
d_gene: NA
j_gene: TRBJ2-7
abundance: NA
CDR3nt: TGTGCCAGCAGTTGGGTGGGTACTAACTACGAGCAGTACTTC
CDR3aa: CASSWVGTNYEQYF

v_gene: TRBV5-1
d_gene: TRBD2
j_gene: TRBJ2-1
abundance: NA
CDR3nt: TGCGCCAGCAGCTTGGCTTCCTTAGCGGGAGGGTCCTACAATGAGCAGTTCTTC
CDR3aa: CASSLASLAGGSYNEQFF

v_gene: TRBV19
d_gene: TRBD2
j_gene: TRBJ2-1
abundance: NA
CDR3nt: TGTGCCAGTAGTATAGGGACTAGCGGGATGTCCTACAATGAGCAGTTCTTC
CDR3aa: CASSIGTSGMSYNEQFF

v_gene: TRBV10-3
d_gene: NA
j_gene: TRBJ1-2
abundance: NA
CDR3nt: TGTGCCATCAGTGAGCCAGGATACGCCTTC
CDR3aa: CAISEPGYAF

v_gene: TRBV5-6
d_gene: TRBD2
j_gene: TRBJ2-5
abundance: NA
CDR3nt: TGTGCCAGCAGGGGGACTAGAGGGGTCGGGACCCAGTACTTC
CDR3aa: CASRGTRGVGTQYF

v_gene: TRBV20-1
d_gene: TRBD1
j_gene: TRBJ1-4
abundance: few
CDR3nt: TGCGGCTATCACAGGGGTGAAAAACTGTTTTTT
CDR3aa: CGYHRGEKLFF

v_gene: TRBV7-2
d_gene: TRBD1
j_gene: TRBJ1-2
abundance: once
CDR3nt: TGTGCCAGCACAGCCGGGACAGGGGTAATCTATGGCTACACCTTC
CDR3aa: CASTAGTGVIYGYTF

v_gene: TRBV5-1
d_gene: NA
j_gene: TRBJ2-2
abundance: NA
CDR3nt: TGCGCCAGCAGCTTGGGACAGATTAGGAACACCGGGGAGCTGTTTTTT
CDR3aa: CASSLGQIRNTGELFF

v_gene: TRBV5-4
d_gene: NA
j_gene: TRBJ1-1
abundance: NA
CDR3nt: TGTGCCAGCAGCCCGACCTCGCGGGTGAACACTGAAGCTTTCTTT
CDR3aa: CASSPTSRVNTEAFF

v_gene: TRBV7-9
d_gene: TRBD2
j_gene: TRBJ2-1
abundance: NA
CDR3nt: TGTGCCAGCAGCTCTAGCGGGGGGGCCTATGAGCAGTTCTTC
CDR3aa: CASSSSGGAYEQFF

v_gene: TRBV4-2
d_gene: NA
j_gene: TRBJ1-1
abundance: once
CDR3nt: TGTGCCAGCAGCCAAGAGCTAAACCGGGACAAATACACTGAAGCTTTCTTT
CDR3aa: CASSQELNRDKYTEAFF

v_gene: TRBV30
d_gene: TRBD1
j_gene: TRBJ1-1
abundance: NA
CDR3nt: TGTGCCTGGAGGGGACAGGGGAGGTACACTGAAGCTTTCTTT
CDR3aa: CAWRGQGRYTEAFF

v_gene: TRBV4-1
d_gene: TRBD1
j_gene: TRBJ2-7
abundance: once
CDR3nt: TGCGCCAGCAGCCATTCCTCGACAGGGAACGAGCAGTACTTC
CDR3aa: CASSHSSTGNEQYF

v_gene: TRBV11-2
d_gene: TRBD1
j_gene: TRBJ1-4
abundance: once
CDR3nt: TGTGCCAGCAGCCCAACAGGGGGAACTACTAATGAAAAACTGTTTTTT
CDR3aa: CASSPTGGTTNEKLFF

v_gene: TRBV28
d_gene: NA
j_gene: TRBJ1-1
abundance: few
CDR3nt: TGTGCCAGCAGTTTGCCTAGGGGGGGCGCAGGTGAAGCTTTCTTT
CDR3aa: CASSLPRGGAGEAFF

v_gene: TRBV5-1
d_gene: NA
j_gene: TRBJ1-3
abundance: NA
CDR3nt: TGCGCCAGCAGCTTGGCCCCAGGCTCTGGAAACACCATATATTTT
CDR3aa: CASSLAPGSGNTIYF

v_gene: TRBV5-4
d_gene: NA
j_gene: TRBJ2-7
abundance: NA
CDR3nt: TGTGCCAGCAGCTTGGGTAGCGCGGGGAAGTACTTC
CDR3aa: CASSLGSAGKYF

v_gene: TRBV14
d_gene: TRBD2
j_gene: TRBJ2-1
abundance: NA
CDR3nt: TGTGCCAGCAGCCTCCTGAGCGGGAAGTACAATGAGCAGTTCTTC
CDR3aa: CASSLLSGKYNEQFF

v_gene: TRBV2
d_gene: NA
j_gene: TRBJ1-2
abundance: NA
CDR3nt: TGTGCCAGCAGTCGGACAGTTATGAGCGGCTACACCTTC
CDR3aa: CASSRTVMSGYTF

v_gene: TRBV7-8
d_gene: TRBD1
j_gene: TRBJ2-7
abundance: NA
CDR3nt: TGTGCCAGCAGCCGGACAGGGGGCAACGAGCAGTACTTC
CDR3aa: CASSRTGGNEQYF

v_gene: TRBV6-6
d_gene: NA
j_gene: TRBJ2-1
abundance: few
CDR3nt: TGTGCCAGCAGTCGAGCACAGGGAACAACCGTCGATGAGCAGTTCTTC
CDR3aa: CASSRAQGTTVDEQFF

v_gene: TRBV6-5
d_gene: NA
j_gene: TRBJ1-2
abundance: NA
CDR3nt: TGTGCCAGCAGAGAATGGACTGGATATGGCTACACCTTC
CDR3aa: CASREWTGYGYTF

v_gene: TRBV14
d_gene: TRBD2
j_gene: TRBJ2-7
abundance: NA
CDR3nt: TGTGCCAGCAGCCAAGGACTAGCGGGCCCCTACGAGCAGTACTTC
CDR3aa: CASSQGLAGPYEQYF

v_gene: TRBV7-3
d_gene: TRBD2
j_gene: TRBJ2-3
abundance: NA
CDR3nt: TGTGCCAGCAGCTTTCTAGCGGGGGGGCCTGGAGATACGCAGTATTTT
CDR3aa: CASSFLAGGPGDTQYF